This TCR beta chain appears in the sequencing data of a study of blood T cells in healthy people across ages. Points on this clonotype: Its antigen is undetermined.

Primers used in a second PCR of about 6 to 12 cycles were a sample-barcoded 5' primer and a J-beta primer mix. Each single sample gave us at least 2.5 million CDR3-containing paired-end reads. TCRdb reanalysed the 5' RACE reads using MiXCR and keeps one entry per CDR3 protein. The repertoire holds about 930,000 distinct CDR3 sequences, with under 35% as singletons. General study points: Unknown CMV status may confound age-related changes in expanded clones. In older individuals, TCR beta diversity per million T cells was lower, falling roughly linearly with age.

Trimming at V came to 3 bases and at J to 6 bases, leaving 7 bases not matched to a gene. The germline V gene has CDR1 DFQATT and CDR2 SNEGSKA (reference sequence). CDR3 size: 13 residues. These data are also associated with another study on T cells of mothers and their children. In that study: Overlap measured in related mother-child pairs was slightly, non-significantly higher than in unrelated pairs.

This sequence originates from a woman aged 40 to 50 in good health. The sequencing input was blood. This chain uses TRBV20-1 with TRBJ1-2; TRBD1 matches 7 bases. CDR3 nucleotide sequence: TGCAGTGCTAGTCAGGGGGAGAACCATGGCTACACCTTC. It translates to CSASQGENHGYTF.